This TCR beta chain is from a study of T cells of healthy individuals. This clonotype was seen more than once but under ten times. A single record per CDR3 protein comes from TCRdb applying MiXCR to the 5' RACE reads. The table lists over 95,000 distinct CDR3 sequences, about 16% of them singletons. Germline loops: CDR1 SGHTA, CDR2 FQGNSA. The trim removed 5 bases at V and 7 bases at J, leaving 7 bases unmatched. This CDR3 has 13 amino acids. The chain links TRBV7-2 to TRBJ1-1, with 7 bases lining up with TRBD1. This receptor was identified in a human donor in good health. The CDR3 sequence: CASSQRQGLEAFF. CDR3 DNA: TGTGCCAGCAGCCAGAGACAGGGTCTTGAAGCTTTCTTT.